Presented here are 10 T cell receptor beta chains from one specimen sequenced in a study of blood T cell repertoires in COVID-19. The protocol was immunoSEQ multiplex PCR, while the TCRdb copy is restricted to in-frame clones and leaves out a portion. There are over 200,000 clones in the sample; 84% occur only once, and about a sixth lies in the top ten. The sample was peripheral blood. Receptors were obtained from a woman of 80 years or more with active or convalescent COVID-19.

The chain recombines TRBV2 with TRBJ1-4, with D maybe TRBD1 (6 bases). This CDR3 has 15 residues. Germline V gives CDR1 SNHLY, CDR2 FYNNEI. V was trimmed by 5 bases and J by 8 bases, leaving 18 bases between them. CDR3 in amino acids: CASSPQGSRGEKLFF. For the CDR3, the DNA is TGTGCCAGCAGTCCCCAGGGGTCTCGAGGAGAAAAACTGTTTTTT.

The chain carries TRBV6-5 and TRBJ2-3, with 8 bases lining up with TRBD1. The CDR3 sequence is 13 residues long. Unmatched junction bases numbered 4, after V lost 6 bases and J lost 5 bases. CDR1 and CDR2 (germline): MNHEY, SVGAGI. The CDR3 DNA is TGTGCCAGCAGGACAACAGGGGGAGATACGCAGTATTTT. Its translation is CASRTTGGDTQYF.

J is TRBJ2-3 and V is TRBV5-4; 15 positions match TRBD2. J gave up 1 base and V 1 base, and 7 bases lay outside the gene matches. This CDR3 contains 19 residues. Germline CDR1 and CDR2: SGHNT and YYREEE (reference sequence). The CDR3 reads CASSLFGLAGGDRTDTQYF. As DNA, the CDR3 is TGTGCCAGCAGCTTGTTCGGACTAGCGGGAGGGGACCGCACAGATACGCAGTATTTT.

The rearrangement uses TRBV5-6 and TRBJ1-5; the D gene is possibly TRBD1 (6 bases). Germline loops: CDR1 SGHDT, CDR2 YYEEEE. V lost 4 bases and J lost 9, with 17 bases in between. CDR3 size: 14 residues. The CDR3 coding sequence is TGTGCCAGCAGCCCAAGACAGGCTCTTATGCCCCAGCATTTT. It codes for CASSPRQALMPQHF.

Regarding this clone: Other nucleotide sequences in the sample specify the same CDR3. The rearrangement joins TRBV7-8 to TRBJ2-7; possible D gene TRBD2, 5 bases. Trimming removed 6 bases from V and 2 bases from J, with 11 bases in between. Germline V lookup: CDR1 SGHVS, CDR2 FQNEAQ. The CDR3 consists of 13 residues. The CDR3 DNA reads TGTGCCAGCAGTCCAGGACTCACCTACGAGCAGTACTTC. Translating it yields CASSPGLTYEQYF.

The chain combines TRBV5-3 with TRBJ2-7; TRBD2 is a possible D gene (5 bases). TRBV5-3 is placed among ORFs of uncertain function. With 7 bases removed from V and 1 base from J, the gap between germline ends came to 21 bases. The length of the CDR3 is 16 residues. CDR3 nucleotides: TGTGCCAGAGGCCCTGGAGGCGGAGGATTATCCTACGAGCAGTACTTC. As protein: CARGPGGGGLSYEQYF.

For the CDR3, the DNA is TGTGCCTGGAGTGTAAACAGGGACAATGAGCAGTTCTTC. Residues: CAWSVNRDNEQFF. The chain joins TRBV30 to TRBJ2-1, with D perhaps matching TRBD1 (6 bases). The CDR3 totals 13 residues. Trimming left V 0 bases short and J 5 bases short, with 8 bases between. Germline values: CDR1 GTSNPN, CDR2 SVGIG (reference sequence). Full variable domain (missing parts from reference TRBV30 and TRBJ2-1): SQTIHQWPATLVQPVGSPLSLECTVEGTSNPNLYWYRQAAGRGLQLLFYSVGIGQISSEVPQNLSASRPQDRQFILSSKKLLLSDSGFYLCAWSVNRDNEQFFGPGTRLTVL.

This clone has a single count. The chain couples TRBV7-3 to TRBJ2-2, with D possibly TRBD1 on 5 matching bases. V was clipped by 5 bases and J by 4 bases, with 17 bases between them. The CDR3 contains 16 residues. Germline CDR1 SGHTA, CDR2 FQGTGA. DNA of the CDR3: TGTGCCAGCAGCCCCAGTCTTGGCAGGGCCACCGGGGAGCTGTTTTTT. Its translation: CASSPSLGRATGELFF. Full variable domain (missing parts from reference TRBV7-3 and TRBJ2-2): GAGVSQTPSNKVTEKGKYVELRCDPISGHTALYWYRQSLGQGPEFLIYFQGTGAADDSGLPNDRFFAVRPEGSVSTLKIQRTERGDSAVYLCASSPSLGRATGELFFGEGSRLTVL.

This chain joins TRBV5-6 and TRBJ1-1; a possible D gene is TRBD1 (6 bases). CDR1 and CDR2 (germline): SGHDT, YYEEEE. This CDR3 spans 12 amino acids. V was shortened by 7 bases and J by 7 bases, with 14 bases between the two germline ends. The CDR3 is CASARGTVEAFF. CDR3 DNA sequence: TGTGCCAGCGCTAGGGGGACCGTTGAAGCTTTCTTT.

The chain has TRBV15 and TRBJ2-2; 11 bases agree with TRBD2. The CDR3 is 17 residues long. V shed 1 base and J 2 bases; nucleotides not matched to a gene: 3. CDR1 and CDR2 (germline): LNHNV, YYDKDF (reference sequence). The CDR3 sequence is CATSRGSGGANTGELFF. The CDR3 coding sequence is TGTGCCACCAGCAGAGGTAGCGGGGGGGCTAACACCGGGGAGCTGTTTTTT. Full variable domain (rest looked up from reference TRBV15 and TRBJ2-2): DAMVIQNPRYQVTQFGKPVTLSCSQTLNHNVMYWYQQKSSQAPKLLFHYYDKDFNNEADTPDNFQSRRPNTSFCFLDIRSPGLGDTAMYLCATSRGSGGANTGELFFGEGSRLTVL.